The source of this T cell receptor beta chain is a study of CD8+ T cells in alopecia areata. For this clone: What it recognizes is unknown.

This CDR3 has 15 residues. The germline CDR1 and CDR2 sequences are SNHLY and FYNNEI. J gave up 5 bases and V 4 bases, and 6 bases lay outside the gene matches. After isolation, RNA underwent reverse transcription to generate cDNA as the sequencing template. Sequencing was performed with immunoSEQ multiplex PCR; in TCRdb, only in-frame clones are kept and a portion is missing. The sample lists about 60,000 clones; 46% were seen once. Study-level results: Persistence in scalp and blood during tofacitinib was observed for many expanded lesional clones.

Treatment of the sample: oral pan-JAK inhibitor, 5-10 mg twice daily. The chain links TRBV2 to TRBJ2-1; 9 positions agree with TRBD2. Sequences were derived from CD8+ T cells sorted from blood, sampled at approximately week 36, from a patient treated with tofacitinib. The TCR comes from a human donor with alopecia areata. In DNA, the CDR3 is TGTGCCAGCAGTGGTGTGACTAGCGGAAACAATGAGCAGTTCTTC. Residues: CASSGVTSGNNEQFF.